This TCR beta chain stems from a study of blood T cell repertoires in COVID-19. Study at large: Sources were T cells, B-cell-depleted T cells, or PBMCs; the material itself was cDNA or gDNA.

The data were produced by immunoSEQ multiplex PCR, yet TCRdb's version contains in-frame clones alone and is incomplete. The data contain about 230,000 clones, over 70% of them singletons. The CDR3 is 15 amino acids. The germline CDR1 and CDR2 sequences are SNHLY and FYNNEI. V lost 0 bases to trimming and J lost 8 bases; unmatched junction nucleotides: 2. This clonotype was sampled from a man between 40 and 49 years old with active or convalescent COVID-19. The rearrangement links TRBV2 to TRBJ2-1, with TRBD1 matching 12 bases. Input material: peripheral blood. Here the CDR3 reads CASSEAGQGADEQFF. CDR3 in DNA: TGTGCCAGCAGTGAAGCGGGACAGGGGGCCGATGAGCAGTTCTTC.